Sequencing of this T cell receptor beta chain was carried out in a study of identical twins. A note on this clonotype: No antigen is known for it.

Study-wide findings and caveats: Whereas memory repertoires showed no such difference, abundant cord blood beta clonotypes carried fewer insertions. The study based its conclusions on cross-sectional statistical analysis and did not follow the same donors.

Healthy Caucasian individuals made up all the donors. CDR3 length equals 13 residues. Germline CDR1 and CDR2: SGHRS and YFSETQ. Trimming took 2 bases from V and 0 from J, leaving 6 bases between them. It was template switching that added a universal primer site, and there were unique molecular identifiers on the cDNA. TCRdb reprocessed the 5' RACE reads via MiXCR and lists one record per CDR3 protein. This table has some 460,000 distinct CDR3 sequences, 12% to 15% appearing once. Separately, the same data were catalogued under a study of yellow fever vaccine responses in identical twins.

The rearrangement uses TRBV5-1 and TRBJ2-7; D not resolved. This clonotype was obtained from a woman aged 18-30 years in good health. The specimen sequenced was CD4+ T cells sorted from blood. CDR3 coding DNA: TGCGCCAGCAGCTTCAGAGACTCCTACGAGCAGTACTTC. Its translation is CASSFRDSYEQYF.